Below are 14 T cell receptor beta chains sequenced from a single sample in a study of blood T cell repertoires in COVID-19. Profiled with immunoSEQ multiplex PCR; TCRdb holds only in-frame clones, not every one. Here the sample spans more than 70,000 clones, approximately 92% being singletons. The sample comprised peripheral blood. These TCRs come from a woman of 80 years or more with acute or convalescent COVID-19.

The chain couples TRBV11-2 to TRBJ2-7, with D possibly matching TRBD1 (6 bases). V was pared by 3 bases and J by 3 bases, with 12 bases between. Germline lookup yields CDR1 SGHAT and CDR2 FQNNGV. The CDR3 contains 14 residues. DNA for the CDR3: TGTGCCAGCAGCTTGTCGGGACAAATCTACGAGCAGTACTTC. Translating gives CASSLSGQIYEQYF.

The chain combines TRBV25-1 with TRBJ2-1, with 7 bases that match TRBD2. CDR1 is MGHDK and CDR2 is SYGVNS in the germline V gene. The CDR3 totals 17 residues. V shed 7 bases, J shed 0 bases, and the junction held 12 bases outside the gene matches. As DNA, the CDR3 is TGTGCCAGCACCGTAGTTGGTAGCGGGCCCTCCTACAATGAGCAGTTCTTC. It is translated as CASTVVGSGPSYNEQFF.

The V call is TRBV25-1, the J call TRBJ1-2, with a tentative D call TRBD1 (5 bases). In germline, CDR1 is MGHDK, CDR2 SYGVNS. The CDR3 runs 14 residues. V was clipped by 3 bases and J by 8 bases, with 16 bases between them. The CDR3 region is CASSDPFRGWGYTF. CDR3 in DNA: TGTGCCAGCAGTGACCCCTTTCGGGGGTGGGGCTACACCTTC.

The chain couples TRBV18 to TRBJ2-2; TRBD2 agrees at 12 bases. Germline V gives CDR1 KGHSH, CDR2 LQKENI. Trimming cost V 3 bases and J 6 bases; bases outside gene matches: 11. The CDR3 sequence is 18 residues long. CDR3: CASSPRTSGTTGAGELFF. The CDR3 bases are TGTGCCAGCTCACCCAGGACTAGCGGGACCACCGGCGCCGGGGAGCTGTTTTTT. The full variable domain, rest sourced from reference TRBV18 and TRBJ2-2, is NAGVMQNPRHLVRRRGQEARLRCSPMKGHSHVYWYRQLPEEGLKFMVYLQKENIIDESGMPKERFSAEFPKEGPSILRIQQVVRGDSAAYFCASSPRTSGTTGAGELFFGEGSRLTVL.

V usage is TRBV5-1 and J usage is TRBJ2-3, with D perhaps matching TRBD1 (5 bases). CDR3 length: 15 residues. V dropped 0 bases and J dropped 4 bases, with 12 bases sitting between them. Germline V gives CDR1 SGHRS, CDR2 YFSETQ. The CDR3 sequence is CASSLALGPADTQYF. In DNA, the CDR3 is TGCGCCAGCAGCTTGGCCTTGGGGCCAGCAGATACGCAGTATTTT.

V gene TRBV11-3 combines with J gene TRBJ2-7; D is undetermined. Per the germline V gene, CDR1 is SGHNT and CDR2 is YENEEA. V dropped 3 bases and J dropped 0 bases, with 6 bases sitting between them. The CDR3 loop spans 13 amino acids. The CDR3 loop is CASSFKASYEQYF. DNA for the CDR3: TGTGCCAGCAGCTTTAAAGCCTCCTACGAGCAGTACTTC. The full variable domain, in which reference TRBV11-3 and TRBJ2-7 provide the parts outside the CDR3, is EAGVVQSPRYKIIEKKQPVAFWCNPISGHNTLYWYLQNLGQGPELLIRYENEEAVDDSQLPKDRFSAERLKGVDSTLKIQPAELGDSAVYLCASSFKASYEQYFGPGTRLTVT.

The J gene is TRBJ2-2, the V gene TRBV11-3, with D uncertain. The CDR3 contains 13 residues. Trimming removed 1 base from V and 6 bases from J, with 6 bases in between. Germline V gene sequence: CDR1 SGHNT, CDR2 YENEEA. CDR3: CASSLAGPGELFF. CDR3 nucleotide sequence: TGTGCCAGCAGCTTAGCAGGCCCCGGGGAGCTGTTTTTT.

The chain uses TRBV6-6 and TRBJ2-7; D possibly corresponds to TRBD1 (6 bases). The germline V and J ends were trimmed by 3 bases and 2 bases, with 11 bases remaining between them. Germline V gene sequence: CDR1 MNHNY, CDR2 SVGAGI (reference sequence). The CDR3 runs to 14 residues. CDR3 region: CASSYSRQAYEQYF. The CDR3, as DNA: TGTGCCAGCAGTTATTCCCGACAGGCCTACGAGCAGTACTTC.

This chain connects TRBV4-1 to TRBJ2-5; D gene ambiguous. Trimming shortened V by 5 bases and J by 4 bases, and 14 bases separated the two germline ends. The germline V gene encodes CDR1 MGHRA and CDR2 YSYEKL. CDR3 size: 14 residues. The CDR3, as DNA: TGCGCCAGCAGCTCTATGACTCGGTCAGAGACCCAGTACTTC. This encodes CASSSMTRSETQYF.

The chain links TRBV6-5 to TRBJ1-4; D is undetermined. CDR1 is MNHEY, CDR2 SVGAGI, per germline. This CDR3 region has 13 residues. V lost 5 bases and J lost 8, with 12 bases in between. CDR3 amino acids: CASSPTNREKLFF. DNA of the CDR3: TGTGCCAGCAGTCCAACTAATCGGGAAAAACTGTTTTTT.

The chain has TRBV7-9 and TRBJ2-7, with a weak D call TRBD1 (6 bases). Trimming took 5 bases from V and 6 from J, leaving 11 bases between them. Germline V gene lookup returns CDR1 SEHNR and CDR2 FQNEAQ (reference sequence). This CDR3 has 12 amino acids. The CDR3 protein is CASSAEGGEQYF. The CDR3 DNA sequence: TGTGCCAGCAGCGCGGAAGGGGGCGAGCAGTACTTC. Full variable domain (missing parts from reference TRBV7-9 and TRBJ2-7): DTGVSQNPRHKITKRGQNVTFRCDPISEHNRLYWYRQTLGQGPEFLTYFQNEAQLEKSRLLSDRFSAERPKGSFSTLEIQRTEQGDSAMYLCASSAEGGEQYFGPGTRLTVT.

This chain links TRBV5-4 with TRBJ1-4, with TRBD1 as a possible D gene (6 bases). V lost 5 bases and J lost 0, with 14 bases in between. From germline, CDR1 is SGHNT and CDR2 YYREEE (reference sequence). The CDR3 extends over 16 amino acids. CDR3 sequence reads: CASSHKDRATNEKLFF. DNA of the CDR3: TGTGCCAGCAGTCATAAGGACAGAGCAACTAATGAAAAACTGTTTTTT.

The chain couples TRBV3-1 (or the pseudogene TRBV3-2) to TRBJ1-2, with 9 bases identical to TRBD1. V shed 3 bases, J shed 4 bases, and the junction held 9 bases outside the gene matches. Per germline, CDR1 LGHDT and CDR2 YNNKEL (reference sequence). The CDR3 is 16 residues long. CDR3 protein: CASSQGDRGGLYGYTF. The CDR3 nucleotides read TGTGCCAGCAGCCAGGGTGACAGGGGGGGCCTCTATGGCTACACCTTC.

J is TRBJ2-7 and V is TRBV6-5; perhaps TRBD1 as D (6 bases). Trimming cost V 6 bases and J 6 bases, with 21 bases left between them. The germline V gene has CDR1 MNHEY and CDR2 SVGAGI. The CDR3 contains 15 residues. DNA for the CDR3: TGTGCCAGCAGAATTGACAGGTTGGGTGCTAGCGAGCAGTACTTC. It translates to CASRIDRLGASEQYF.